A selection of T cell receptor beta chains follows, all from one sample in a study of CD8 T cells in ankylosing spondylitis. TCRdb ran MiXCR on the 5' RACE reads and lists one entry per CDR3 protein. The data contain 100,000 or so distinct CDR3 sequences, approximately 9.6% of them singletons. The sequenced material came from blood, either unsorted or a sorted T cell fraction (not recorded which). The receptors derive from a male donor with ankylosing spondylitis. Both conserved end residues are part of each CDR3. The D gene is left open where the match is weak. Clone sizes are given selectively: once, few, many, or a class where the clone is expanded.

CDR3 protein	CDR3 DNA	J gene	V gene	clone size	D gene
CASSEYGGTSGVTGELFF	TGTGCCAGCAGTGAATACGGGGGAACTAGCGGAGTCACCGGGGAGCTGTTTTTT	TRBJ2-2	TRBV6-1	many	TRBD2
CSASSGTGELDTEAFF	TGCAGTGCTAGCTCTGGGACAGGGGAATTGGACACTGAAGCTTTCTTT	TRBJ1-1	TRBV20-1	many	TRBD1
CAKRREGRNEQFF	TGTGCCAAGAGGCGGGAGGGCCGAAATGAGCAGTTCTTC	TRBJ2-1	TRBV2	few	TRBD2
CASSSYKTISQETQYF	TGTGCCAGCAGCTCTTATAAGACCATCTCCCAAGAGACCCAGTACTTC	TRBJ2-5	TRBV7-9	NA	NA
CASRSLAGDTDTQYF	TGTGCCAGCAGGTCCCTAGCGGGAGATACAGATACGCAGTATTTT	TRBJ2-3	TRBV2	NA	TRBD2
CASSSWGATEAFF	TGTGCCAGCAGCTCGTGGGGGGCGACTGAAGCTTTCTTT	TRBJ1-1	TRBV7-9	NA	NA
CASSQDEDRETQYF	TGTGCCAGCAGCCAAGATGAAGACCGGGAGACCCAGTACTTC	TRBJ2-5	TRBV4-2	NA	NA
CASSFGTSGGNEQFF	TGTGCCAGCAGTTTCGGGACTAGCGGGGGTAATGAGCAGTTCTTC	TRBJ2-1	TRBV27	few	TRBD2
CSERVMFGYTF	TGCAGCGAAAGGGTGATGTTTGGCTACACCTTC	TRBJ1-2	TRBV29-1	many	NA
CASSLTGHLMDSPLHF	TGTGCCAGCAGCCTAACGGGACACCTTATGGATTCACCCCTCCACTTT	TRBJ1-6	TRBV16	NA	NA
CASSGGSLGNIQYF	TGCGCCAGCAGCGGGGGCTCCCTGGGGAACATTCAGTACTTC	TRBJ2-4	TRBV10-1	few	NA
CASSVGGLDNEQFF	TGTGCCAGCAGCGTAGGAGGACTAGACAATGAGCAGTTCTTC	TRBJ2-1	TRBV9	many	TRBD2
CASSTGTSGSIRSYEQYF	TGTGCCAGCTCAACCGGGACTAGCGGGAGTATCAGGTCCTACGAGCAGTACTTC	TRBJ2-7	TRBV18	NA	TRBD2
CASSLSWTSGSDNEQFF	TGTGCCAGCAGTTTATCATGGACTAGCGGGAGTGACAATGAGCAGTTCTTC	TRBJ2-1	TRBV27	NA	TRBD2
CASLRTAGNEQFF	TGTGCCAGCTTAAGGACGGCTGGCAATGAGCAGTTCTTC	TRBJ2-1	TRBV7-9	many	NA
CAGLTGSYEQYF	TGTGCCGGCTTAACAGGGTCCTACGAGCAGTACTTC	TRBJ2-7	TRBV30	NA	NA
CSANYLASGSYEQYF	TGCAGTGCTAATTATTTGGCTAGCGGCTCCTACGAGCAGTACTTC	TRBJ2-7	TRBV20-1	NA	TRBD2
CASSLPGLAGYNEQFF	TGTGCCAGCAGCCTCCCGGGACTAGCCGGCTACAATGAGCAGTTCTTC	TRBJ2-1	TRBV3-1	many	TRBD2
CASSPPNVQNTEAFF	TGTGCCAGCAGCCCGCCAAATGTACAAAACACTGAAGCTTTCTTT	TRBJ1-1	TRBV11-3	NA	NA
CASSPRGGANEQFF	TGTGCCAGCAGCCCCCGGGGAGGTGCGAATGAGCAGTTCTTC	TRBJ2-1	TRBV5-4	few	NA
CSVENRGGGIRDTQYF	TGCAGCGTTGAAAATCGTGGAGGGGGAATAAGGGATACGCAGTATTTT	TRBJ2-3	TRBV29-1	many	NA
CASGPSGSPYEQYF	TGTGCTAGTGGTCCCTCCGGGTCCCCCTACGAGCAGTACTTC	TRBJ2-7	TRBV12-5	many	NA
CASTPALHRSPRSYYEQYF	TGCGCCAGCACTCCAGCTTTACATCGCTCTCCGAGATCTTACTACGAGCAGTACTTC	TRBJ2-7	TRBV10-1	few	NA
CASMPVNAVEQFF	TGTGCCAGCATGCCCGTTAATGCGGTTGAGCAGTTCTTC	TRBJ2-1	TRBV25-1	many	NA
CASSLEGGEDTEAFF	TGCGCCAGCAGCTTGGAAGGGGGGGAGGACACTGAAGCTTTCTTT	TRBJ1-1	TRBV5-1	few	NA
CASAQEMGYSEQFF	TGTGCCAGCGCACAAGAAATGGGATATAGTGAGCAGTTCTTC	TRBJ2-1	TRBV7-9	many	NA
CASSSSQQGLAETETQYF	TGTGCCAGCAGCTCTTCTCAACAGGGACTAGCGGAGACGGAGACCCAGTACTTC	TRBJ2-5	TRBV11-2	NA	TRBD2
CATSDPRTGGNYGYTF	TGTGCCACCAGTGATCCACGGACAGGGGGAAACTATGGCTACACCTTC	TRBJ1-2	TRBV24-1	many	TRBD1
CAISDHTLSGRSTDTQYF	TGTGCCATCAGTGACCACACCCTGAGCGGGAGGAGCACAGATACGCAGTATTTT	TRBJ2-3	TRBV10-3	few	TRBD2